This T cell receptor (beta chain) was sequenced in a study of PD-1 blockade in classical Hodgkin lymphoma. Study-wide background: Intravenous infusions of nivolumab 3 mg/kg reached patients every 2 weeks.

With 0 bases clipped from V and 4 bases from J, the junction kept 4 bases outside the gene matches. The CDR3 has 15 residues. The germline gives CDR1 ENHRY, CDR2 SYGVKD. Brentuximab vedotin exposure varied among the patients, all of whom had relapsed after autologous stem cell transplantation. Details on this clone: Its specificity is unknown.

General study points: Significant TCR diversity gains by C4D1 occurred in CD4+ but not CD8+ cells.

Only in-frame clones appear in the TCRdb table, and some are missing; sequencing was by immunoSEQ multiplex PCR. The sample includes around 30,000 clones, roughly 70% of them seen just once. The starting material was peripheral blood mononuclear cells (PBMCs), obtained before the second cycle of nivolumab. The receptor was isolated from a human donor with classical Hodgkin lymphoma. V gene TRBV10-3 combines with J gene TRBJ1-1; 8 positions match TRBD1. The CDR3 DNA sequence: TGTGCCATCAGTGAGTCCGGGACAGGCTTCACTGAAGCTTTCTTT. This gives the protein CAISESGTGFTEAFF.